The clone carrying this T cell receptor beta chain was observed once. The protocol was immunoSEQ multiplex PCR, while the TCRdb copy is restricted to in-frame clones and leaves out a portion. The sample yields around 100,000 clones, just over 95% seen once. The data are from a study of technical replicates of blood from a few donors. Germline CDR1 and CDR2: SGHKS and YYEKEE (reference sequence). The CDR3 totals 14 residues. The V gene end was trimmed by 1 base and the J gene end by 8 bases; junction bases not matched to a gene: 5. V usage is TRBV5-5 and J usage is TRBJ2-1; 8 bases are a match to TRBD1. The sequencing input was T cells isolated from PBMCs. The TCR originated in a human donor in good health. The CDR3 region is CASSLQVTGDEQFF. In DNA, the CDR3 is TGTGCCAGCAGCTTGCAGGTGACAGGGGATGAGCAGTTCTTC. The full variable domain, with the rest looked up from reference TRBV5-5 and TRBJ2-1, is DAGVTQSPTHLIKTRGQQVTLRCSPISGHKSVSWYQQVLGQGPQFIFQYYEKEERGRGNFPDRFSARQFPNYSSELNVNALLLGDSALYLCASSLQVTGDEQFFGPGTRLTVL.